These 29 T cell receptor beta chains originate from one sample sequenced in a study of shared clonotypes between healthy human individuals. Produced via immunoSEQ multiplex PCR; TCRdb's table is partial and in-frame only. The data hold 2 million to 2.5 million clones, with nearly 97% observed a single time. Sequenced sample: naive CD4+ T cells sorted from blood. Subset indicated: CD45RA+ positively selected. The receptors originated from a man aged 18 to 29 in good health.

The chain is built from TRBV2 and TRBJ2-3, with no clear D. The CDR3 consists of 14 residues. V lost 0 bases, J lost 5 bases, and 9 bases lay in between. Germline V lookup: CDR1 SNHLY, CDR2 FYNNEI. DNA of the CDR3: TGTGCCAGCAGTGAAGCGCGGCCCATAGATACGCAGTATTTT. Its protein is CASSEARPIDTQYF.

The CDR3 nucleotides read TGTGCCAGCAGCCGCAGGAGCACCGGGGAGCTGTTTTTT. This encodes CASSRRSTGELFF. The chain couples TRBV7-2 to TRBJ2-2; D call uncertain. V was shortened by 5 bases and J by 4 bases, with 8 bases between the two germline ends. CDR1 and CDR2 (germline): SGHTA, FQGNSA. This CDR3 spans 13 amino acids.

This chain uses TRBV6-4 with TRBJ1-4, with no clear D. This CDR3 comprises 13 residues. CDR1 and CDR2 from the germline V gene are MRHNA and SNTAGT. The V and J ends lost 10 bases and 4 bases respectively, with 13 bases between them. The CDR3 bases are TGTGCCATCCCCTGGCTGGGTAATGAAAAACTGTTTTTT. It translates to CAIPWLGNEKLFF.

The chain combines TRBV9 with TRBJ2-5, with 7 bases identical to TRBD1. There are 15 residues in the CDR3. Per germline, CDR1 SGDLS and CDR2 YYNGEE. V lost 4 bases and J lost 1; bases outside the gene matches: 7. CDR3 in DNA: TGTGCCAGCAGCCCGCGAGGGACAGCCCAAGAGACCCAGTACTTC. Amino acids: CASSPRGTAQETQYF.

Here the CDR3 DNA reads TGCGCCAGCAGCCATCCACTAGCGGACCCATACAATGAGCAGTTCTTC. Translated, it gives CASSHPLADPYNEQFF. The rearrangement joins TRBV4-1 to TRBJ2-1; 8 bases match TRBD2. The CDR3 consists of 16 residues. Germline V gives CDR1 MGHRA, CDR2 YSYEKL. V dropped 3 bases and J dropped 4; count of bases not matched to a gene: 8.

The chain employs TRBV6-5 and TRBJ1-6; D might be TRBD1 (6 bases). Germline CDR1 is MNHEY and CDR2 is SVGAGI. The CDR3 runs to 14 residues. V gave up 7 bases and J gave up 8 bases, with 15 bases separating them. The CDR3 sequence is CASNSRGRDSPLHF. The DNA of the CDR3 is TGTGCCAGCAATTCCAGGGGTAGGGATTCACCCCTCCACTTT.

This chain joins TRBV4-2 and TRBJ2-5; 12 nucleotides agree with TRBD2. V was clipped by 0 bases and J by 3 bases; unmatched bases: 8. The CDR3 consists of 18 residues. Germline V gene sequence: CDR1 LGHNA, CDR2 YNFKEQ. The CDR3 DNA reads TGTGCCAGCAGCCAAGATTGGGCTAGCGGGAGGGCCAAAGAGACCCAGTACTTC. It encodes CASSQDWASGRAKETQYF.

The chain employs TRBV18 and TRBJ1-2, with 7 bases aligning to TRBD1. The junction had 8 bases not matched to a gene; V was cut back by 3 bases and J by 4 bases. Looked up from germline, CDR1 is KGHSH and CDR2 is LQKENI. This CDR3 comprises 15 residues. The CDR3 region is CASSPTGTQGYGYTF. The CDR3 DNA reads as TGTGCCAGCTCACCGACAGGGACACAGGGCTATGGCTACACCTTC.

This chain joins TRBV7-2 and TRBJ2-4; perhaps TRBD2 as D (5 bases). The germline gives CDR1 SGHTA, CDR2 FQGNSA. Deletions cut 1 base from V and 13 bases from J, with 11 bases between. This CDR3 spans 12 amino acids. This CDR3 reads CASSLEPGSQYF. CDR3 nucleotide sequence: TGTGCCAGCAGCTTAGAACCGGGGTCCCAGTACTTC.

The chain combines TRBV11-2 with TRBJ2-1, with D perhaps being TRBD1 or TRBD2 (5 bases each). Germline V CDR1 and CDR2: SGHAT, FQNNGV. The CDR3 runs to 14 residues. V lost 5 bases and J lost 10, with 18 bases in between. CDR3 in amino acids: CASSLMGMGREQFF. The CDR3 DNA reads TGTGCCAGCAGCCTAATGGGGATGGGACGCGAGCAGTTCTTC.

The chain links TRBV27 to TRBJ1-6; 7 nucleotides line up with TRBD1. Per germline, CDR1 MNHEY and CDR2 SMNVEV (reference sequence). The CDR3 sequence is 14 residues long. The ends lost 8 bases at V and 2 bases at J; junction bases unmatched: 3. The CDR3, as DNA: TGTGCCAGCGGGCAGGGGGCCTATAATTCACCCCTCCACTTT. It encodes CASGQGAYNSPLHF.

J is TRBJ2-2 and V is TRBV6-5, with D hard to call. V shed 0 bases and J shed 4 bases, with 12 bases lying between them. CDR1 and CDR2 (germline): MNHEY, SVGAGI. The CDR3 is 16 amino acids. The CDR3 protein is CASSYSKVGLTGELFF. In DNA form, the CDR3 reads TGTGCCAGCAGTTACTCGAAGGTCGGCCTCACCGGGGAGCTGTTTTTT.

V and J are TRBV19 and TRBJ1-5, with TRBD1 identical over 10 bases. This CDR3 has 17 residues. Per the germline V gene, CDR1 is LNHDA and CDR2 is SQIVND (reference sequence). V lost 8 bases, J lost 3 bases, and 13 bases stayed unmatched. Here the CDR3 reads CASETSGTGVSNQPQHF. CDR3 in DNA: TGTGCCAGTGAGACCTCCGGGACAGGGGTGTCCAATCAGCCCCAGCATTTT.

A single count supports this clone. V and J are TRBV19 and TRBJ2-2; maybe TRBD1 (5 bases). This CDR3 comprises 15 residues. CDR1 LNHDA and CDR2 SQIVND come from the germline V gene (reference sequence). Trimming removed 5 bases from V and 7 bases from J, with 17 bases in between. The CDR3 is CASSRPPGSVGELFF. Written as DNA, the CDR3 is TGTGCCAGTAGTCGGCCACCAGGGTCAGTCGGGGAGCTGTTTTTT. The whole variable domain, filled in from reference TRBV19 and TRBJ2-2, reads DGGITQSPKYLFRKEGQNVTLSCEQNLNHDAMYWYRQDPGQGLRLIYYSQIVNDFQKGDIAEGYSVSREKKESFPLTVTSAQKNPTAFYLCASSRPPGSVGELFFGEGSRLTVL.

The chain has TRBV6-5 and TRBJ1-6; D perhaps matches TRBD1 (5 bases). The CDR3 contains 15 residues. V lost 2 bases and J lost 6, with 11 bases in between. Germline assignment: CDR1 MNHEY and CDR2 SVGAGI. The CDR3 is CASSYTRGGNSPLHF. CDR3 DNA: TGTGCCAGCAGTTACACTAGGGGTGGTAATTCACCCCTCCACTTT.

The chain couples TRBV6-6 to TRBJ2-7; D is possibly TRBD1 (6 bases). Looked up from germline, CDR1 is MNHNY and CDR2 is SVGAGI (reference sequence). With 8 bases removed from V and 4 bases from J, the gap between germline ends came to 15 bases. This CDR3 is 13 amino acids long. CDR3 DNA sequence: TGTGCCAGCGGTCCGGCAGGGGCGTACGAGCAGTACTTC. Its translation: CASGPAGAYEQYF.

This clone was found once. The chain couples TRBV29-1 to TRBJ2-7; 12 bases line up with TRBD2. Trimming cost V 6 bases and J 7 bases; bases outside gene matches: 4. The CDR3 is 12 amino acids. Germline V gene data show CDR1 as SQVTM and CDR2 as ANQGSEA. CDR3 amino acids: CSVYLAGGEQYF. In nucleotides, the CDR3 is TGCAGCGTATATCTAGCGGGAGGGGAGCAGTACTTC.

V gene TRBV28 combines with J gene TRBJ2-7; TRBD1 matches 9 bases. The J segment lost 7 bases and the V segment lost 6 bases, leaving 7 bases of the junction unmatched. The CDR3 is 13 amino acids. CDR1 is MDHEN, CDR2 SYDVKM, per germline. The CDR3 DNA sequence: TGTGCCAGCAGGTTAACAGGGGGCGTAGAGCAGTACTTC. Residues: CASRLTGGVEQYF.

This chain uses TRBV7-2 with TRBJ2-3; no definite D call. V dropped 1 base and J dropped 5 bases, with 7 bases sitting between them. There are 13 residues in the CDR3. Germline CDR1 is SGHTA and CDR2 is FQGNSA. CDR3 nucleotide sequence: TGTGCCAGCAGCTTAGGTTCAAGAGATACGCAGTATTTT. Its translation is CASSLGSRDTQYF.

As to this clone: The sample contains more than one DNA sequence encoding this CDR3. DNA for the CDR3: TGCGCCAGCAGCTTGGGCGGACTAGCGGGAAACGAGCAGTACTTC. Protein product: CASSLGGLAGNEQYF. The chain uses TRBV5-1 and TRBJ2-7; 12 bases agree with TRBD2. CDR1 SGHRS and CDR2 YFSETQ come from the germline V gene. The CDR3 has 15 residues. The V and J ends lost 0 bases and 5 bases, in that order; junction bases with no gene match: 3.

The CDR3 nucleotides are TGTGCCAGCAGCTTAGCCGGGACAGGGGATAATGGCTACACCTTC. It yields the protein CASSLAGTGDNGYTF. The V gene is TRBV11-2, the J gene TRBJ1-2, with TRBD1 matching over 10 bases. Trimming cost V 1 base and J 6 bases; bases outside gene matches: 5. Germline CDR1 reads SGHAT; CDR2 reads FQNNGV. The CDR3 is 15 residues long.

The gene calls are TRBV5-4 and TRBJ1-3; 7 bases match TRBD1. J was trimmed by 0 bases and V by 4 bases; bases with no gene match: 4. Per germline, CDR1 SGHNT and CDR2 YYREEE (reference sequence). The CDR3 covers 15 residues. The CDR3 region is CASSMGTASGNTIYF. The CDR3 region has the DNA TGTGCCAGCAGCATGGGGACAGCCTCTGGAAACACCATATATTTT.

V and J are TRBV5-1 and TRBJ1-5, with D uncertain. The germline V and J ends were trimmed by 4 bases and 6 bases, with 20 bases remaining between them. The CDR3 loop spans 16 amino acids. In germline, CDR1 is SGHRS, CDR2 YFSETQ. CDR3 loop: CASSPGGLEVGQPQHF. CDR3 in DNA: TGCGCCAGCAGCCCAGGAGGTCTAGAGGTCGGTCAGCCCCAGCATTTT.

The chain is built from TRBV11-2 and TRBJ2-2; 7 bases match TRBD2. J gave up 4 bases and V 3 bases, and 8 bases lay outside the gene matches. Germline lookup yields CDR1 SGHAT and CDR2 FQNNGV. The length of the CDR3 is 16 residues. CDR3 in DNA: TGTGCCAGCAGCTTTCCCATTCGCGGGGGCACCGGGGAGCTGTTTTTT. Translating gives CASSFPIRGGTGELFF.

This sequence joins TRBV19 and TRBJ1-2, with 10 bases aligning to TRBD1. V was pared by 7 bases and J by 6 bases, with 8 bases of the junction left unmatched. This CDR3 spans 14 amino acids. Germline lookup yields CDR1 LNHDA and CDR2 SQIVND (reference sequence). The CDR3 loop is CASKRPGQGNGYTF. The CDR3 DNA is TGTGCCAGTAAGAGACCGGGACAGGGGAATGGCTACACCTTC.

The chain combines TRBV5-1 with TRBJ2-3; TRBD1 matches at 8 bases. CDR1 SGHRS and CDR2 YFSETQ come from the germline V gene. The V gene end was trimmed by 0 bases and the J gene end by 3 bases; junction bases not matched to a gene: 9. The CDR3 contains 17 residues. CDR3 in amino acids: CASSLADRGFGTDTQYF. DNA for the CDR3: TGCGCCAGCAGCTTGGCCGACAGGGGATTTGGAACAGATACGCAGTATTTT.

V usage is TRBV5-4 and J usage is TRBJ1-2; no firm D call. V was clipped by 3 bases and J by 2 bases, with 14 bases between them. This CDR3 has 15 amino acids. Germline loops: CDR1 SGHNT, CDR2 YYREEE (reference sequence). The DNA of the CDR3 is TGTGCCAGCAGCTCTAAAGGGAGGGAGAACTATGGCTACACCTTC. This gives the protein CASSSKGRENYGYTF.

In the case of this clone: This sample also contains other DNA sequences that code for the same CDR3. CDR3 DNA sequence: TGTGCCAGCAGCCGGGACAGGGGAGAGACCCAGTACTTC. Its protein product is CASSRDRGETQYF. The chain is built from TRBV5-4 and TRBJ2-5; 10 bases are shared with TRBD1. With V trimmed by 4 bases and J by 4 bases, 1 base remained unmatched. Germline V CDR1 and CDR2: SGHNT, YYREEE (reference sequence). The CDR3 is 13 residues long.

This clone occurred once. V usage is TRBV6-1 and J usage is TRBJ2-5; perhaps TRBD1 as D (6 bases). V lost 4 bases, J lost 5 bases, and 14 bases lay in between. There are 14 residues in the CDR3. Per the germline V gene, CDR1 is MNHNS and CDR2 is SASEGT. The DNA for the CDR3 is TGTGCCAGCAGTGGGCAGGGGCTAGTGGAGACCCAGTACTTC. It translates to CASSGQGLVETQYF.